This T cell receptor beta chain derives from a study of blood T cell repertoires in COVID-19. The sample holds one count of this clone. Germline V gene data show CDR1 as MGHRA and CDR2 as YSYEKL. With 1 base removed from V and 3 bases from J, the gap between germline ends came to 7 bases. The CDR3 loop spans 14 amino acids. Sequencing used immunoSEQ multiplex PCR; TCRdb keeps in-frame clones, though not all of them. The data contain 70,000 to 95,000 clones, 70% to 85% of them singletons. The sample consisted of peripheral blood. The chain carries TRBV4-1 and TRBJ1-3; no reliable D call. This clonotype was obtained from a woman in her fifties or sixties with acute or convalescent COVID-19. Written as DNA, the CDR3 is TGCGCCAGCAGCCAAGGTCCTTTTGGAAACACCATATATTTT. This encodes CASSQGPFGNTIYF.